The T cell receptor beta chain under discussion was sequenced for a study of blood T cell repertoires in COVID-19. Turning to the study itself: Sites in the United States, Italy and Spain provided acute and convalescent COVID-19 samples. PBMCs, B-cell-depleted T cells, or T cells were the source of the cDNA or gDNA that made up the material.

The length of the CDR3 is 16 residues. V shed 2 bases and J shed 0 bases, with 14 bases lying between them. The germline V gene encodes CDR1 MNHNY and CDR2 SVGAGI (reference sequence). The authors' processing: Estimated nucleated cell counts came from reference gene primer amplification. Only in-frame clones appear in the TCRdb table, and some are missing; sequencing was by immunoSEQ multiplex PCR. That table gives V, J and clone size, and the DNA gave D and trimming. This table holds more than 90,000 clones, roughly 87% found once. The sample comprised peripheral blood. The chain recombines TRBV6-6 with TRBJ2-7, with D possibly being TRBD2 (6 bases). This clonotype was sampled from a human donor in a cohort sampled during active COVID-19. The CDR3 DNA reads as TGTGCCAGCAGTTACCCTGGTCGGGGGAGCTCCTACGAGCAGTACTTC. Amino acid sequence: CASSYPGRGSSYEQYF.